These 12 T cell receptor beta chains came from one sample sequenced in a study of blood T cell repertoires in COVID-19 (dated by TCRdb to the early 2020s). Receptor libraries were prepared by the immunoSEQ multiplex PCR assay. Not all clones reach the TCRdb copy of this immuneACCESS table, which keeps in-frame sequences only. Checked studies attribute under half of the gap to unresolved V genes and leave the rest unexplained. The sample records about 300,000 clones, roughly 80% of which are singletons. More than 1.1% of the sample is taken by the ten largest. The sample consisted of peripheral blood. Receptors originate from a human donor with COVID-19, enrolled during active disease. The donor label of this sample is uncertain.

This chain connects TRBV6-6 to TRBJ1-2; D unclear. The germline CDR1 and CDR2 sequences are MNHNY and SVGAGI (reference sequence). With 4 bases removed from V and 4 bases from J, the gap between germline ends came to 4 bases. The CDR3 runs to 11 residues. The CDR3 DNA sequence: TGTGCCAGCAGTTCTTCCTATGGCTACACCTTC. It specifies CASSSSYGYTF.

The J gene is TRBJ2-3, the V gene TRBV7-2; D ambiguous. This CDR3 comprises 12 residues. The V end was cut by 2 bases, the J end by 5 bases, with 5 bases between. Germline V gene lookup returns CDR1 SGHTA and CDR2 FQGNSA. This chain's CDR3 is CASSLTRDTQYF. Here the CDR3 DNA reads TGTGCCAGCAGCTTAACAAGAGATACGCAGTATTTT.

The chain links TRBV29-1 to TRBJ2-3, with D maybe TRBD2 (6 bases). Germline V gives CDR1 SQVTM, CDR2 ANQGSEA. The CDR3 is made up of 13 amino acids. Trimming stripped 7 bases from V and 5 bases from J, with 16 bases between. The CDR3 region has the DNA TGCAGCGGGGGACCCCGGGAGCGAGATACGCAGTATTTT. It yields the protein CSGGPRERDTQYF.

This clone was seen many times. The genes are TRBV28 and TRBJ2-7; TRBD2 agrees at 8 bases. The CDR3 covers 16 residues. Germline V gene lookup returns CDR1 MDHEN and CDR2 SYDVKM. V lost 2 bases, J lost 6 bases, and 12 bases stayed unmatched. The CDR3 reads CASSLLSGGGLSEQYF. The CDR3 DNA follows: TGTGCCAGCAGTTTACTTTCTGGCGGGGGGCTCAGCGAGCAGTACTTC.

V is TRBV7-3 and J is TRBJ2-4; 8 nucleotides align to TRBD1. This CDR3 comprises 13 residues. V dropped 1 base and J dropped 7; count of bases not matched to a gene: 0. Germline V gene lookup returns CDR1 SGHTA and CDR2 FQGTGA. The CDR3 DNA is TGTGCCAGCAGCTTAAACAGGGGGAACATTCAGTACTTC. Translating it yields CASSLNRGNIQYF. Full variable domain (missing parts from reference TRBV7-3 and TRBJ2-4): GAGVSQTPSNKVTEKGKYVELRCDPISGHTALYWYRQSLGQGPEFLIYFQGTGAADDSGLPNDRFFAVRPEGSVSTLKIQRTERGDSAVYLCASSLNRGNIQYFGAGTRLSVL.

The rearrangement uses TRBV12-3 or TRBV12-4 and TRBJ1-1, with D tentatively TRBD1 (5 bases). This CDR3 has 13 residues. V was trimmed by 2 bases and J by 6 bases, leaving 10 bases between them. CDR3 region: CASSLRGNAEAFF. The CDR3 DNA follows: TGTGCCAGCAGTTTAAGGGGTAACGCTGAAGCTTTCTTT.

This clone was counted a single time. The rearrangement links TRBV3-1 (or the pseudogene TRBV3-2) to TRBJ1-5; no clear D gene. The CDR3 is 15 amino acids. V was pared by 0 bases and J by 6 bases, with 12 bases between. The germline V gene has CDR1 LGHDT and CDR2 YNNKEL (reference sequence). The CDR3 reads CASSQDAVGSQPQHF. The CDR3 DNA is TGTGCCAGCAGCCAAGACGCCGTGGGCAGTCAGCCCCAGCATTTT.

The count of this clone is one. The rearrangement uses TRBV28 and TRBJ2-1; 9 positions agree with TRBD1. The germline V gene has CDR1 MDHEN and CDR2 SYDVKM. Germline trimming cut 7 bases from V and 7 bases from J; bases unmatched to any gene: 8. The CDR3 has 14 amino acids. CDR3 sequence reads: CASTPTGGYNEQFF. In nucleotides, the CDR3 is TGTGCCAGCACCCCCACAGGGGGCTATAATGAGCAGTTCTTC. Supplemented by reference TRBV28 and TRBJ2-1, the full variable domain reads DVKVTQSSRYLVKRTGEKVFLECVQDMDHENMFWYRQDPGLGLRLIYFSYDVKMKEKGDIPEGYSVSREKKERFSLILESASTNQTSMYLCASTPTGGYNEQFFGPGTRLTVL.

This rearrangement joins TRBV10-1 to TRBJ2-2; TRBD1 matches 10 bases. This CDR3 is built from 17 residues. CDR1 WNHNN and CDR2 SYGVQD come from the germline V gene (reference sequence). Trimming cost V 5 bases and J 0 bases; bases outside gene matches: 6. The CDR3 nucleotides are TGCGCCAGCAGTTCGGACAGGGGGGCTTCGAACACCGGGGAGCTGTTTTTT. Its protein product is CASSSDRGASNTGELFF.

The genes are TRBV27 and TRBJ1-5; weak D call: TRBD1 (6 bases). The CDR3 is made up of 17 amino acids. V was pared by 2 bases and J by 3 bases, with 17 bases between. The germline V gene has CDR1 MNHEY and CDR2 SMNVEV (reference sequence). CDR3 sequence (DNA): TGTGCCAGCAGTTTAACAGGGAAAAGGCTGACCAATCAGCCCCAGCATTTT. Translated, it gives CASSLTGKRLTNQPQHF.

The CDR3 DNA follows: TGCGCCAGCAGCCAAGAATCGGGGTTTTATTCGGGCTACACCTTC. Protein product: CASSQESGFYSGYTF. The V call is TRBV4-1, the J call TRBJ1-2; D call uncertain. Per germline, CDR1 MGHRA and CDR2 YSYEKL. V was cut by 0 bases and J by 8 bases, with 16 bases left in between. CDR3 size: 15 residues.

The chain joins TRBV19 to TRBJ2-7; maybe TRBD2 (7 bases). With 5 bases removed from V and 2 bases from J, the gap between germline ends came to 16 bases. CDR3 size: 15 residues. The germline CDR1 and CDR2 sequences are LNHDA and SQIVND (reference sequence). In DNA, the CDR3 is TGTGCCAGTAGTCCCCGGGGGGACACTCCCTACGAGCAGTACTTC. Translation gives CASSPRGDTPYEQYF.